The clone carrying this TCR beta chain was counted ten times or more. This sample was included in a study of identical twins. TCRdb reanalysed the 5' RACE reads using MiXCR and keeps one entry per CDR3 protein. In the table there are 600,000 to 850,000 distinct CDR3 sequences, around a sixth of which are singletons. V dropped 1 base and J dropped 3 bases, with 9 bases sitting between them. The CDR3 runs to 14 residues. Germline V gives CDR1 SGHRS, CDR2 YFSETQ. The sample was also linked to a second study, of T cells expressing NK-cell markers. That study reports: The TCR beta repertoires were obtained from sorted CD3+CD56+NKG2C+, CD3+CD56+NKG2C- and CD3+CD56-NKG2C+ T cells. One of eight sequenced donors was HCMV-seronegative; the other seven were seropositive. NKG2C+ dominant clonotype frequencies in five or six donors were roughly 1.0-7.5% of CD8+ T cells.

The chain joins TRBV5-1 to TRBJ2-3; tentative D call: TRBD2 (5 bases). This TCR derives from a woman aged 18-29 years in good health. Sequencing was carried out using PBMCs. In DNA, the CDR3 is TGCGCCAGCAGCTTGCAGGCGGGTACAGATACGCAGTATTTT. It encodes CASSLQAGTDTQYF.